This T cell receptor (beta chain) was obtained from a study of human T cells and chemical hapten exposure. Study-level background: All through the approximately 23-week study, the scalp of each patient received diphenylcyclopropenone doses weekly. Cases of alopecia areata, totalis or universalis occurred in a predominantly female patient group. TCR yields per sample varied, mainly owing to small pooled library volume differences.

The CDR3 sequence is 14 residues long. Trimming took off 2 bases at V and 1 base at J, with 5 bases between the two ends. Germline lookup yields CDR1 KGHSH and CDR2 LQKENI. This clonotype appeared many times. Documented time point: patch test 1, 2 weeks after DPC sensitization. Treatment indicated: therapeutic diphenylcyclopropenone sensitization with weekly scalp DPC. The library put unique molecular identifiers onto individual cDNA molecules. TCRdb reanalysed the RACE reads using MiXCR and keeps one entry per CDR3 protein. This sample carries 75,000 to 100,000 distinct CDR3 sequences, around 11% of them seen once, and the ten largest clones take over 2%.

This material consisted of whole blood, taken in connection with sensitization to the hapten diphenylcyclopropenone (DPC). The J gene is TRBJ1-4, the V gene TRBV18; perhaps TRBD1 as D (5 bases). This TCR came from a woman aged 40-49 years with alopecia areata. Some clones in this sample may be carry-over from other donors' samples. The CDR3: CASSPGGTNEKLFF. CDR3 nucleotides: TGTGCCAGCTCACCAGGGGGAACTAATGAAAAACTGTTTTTT.